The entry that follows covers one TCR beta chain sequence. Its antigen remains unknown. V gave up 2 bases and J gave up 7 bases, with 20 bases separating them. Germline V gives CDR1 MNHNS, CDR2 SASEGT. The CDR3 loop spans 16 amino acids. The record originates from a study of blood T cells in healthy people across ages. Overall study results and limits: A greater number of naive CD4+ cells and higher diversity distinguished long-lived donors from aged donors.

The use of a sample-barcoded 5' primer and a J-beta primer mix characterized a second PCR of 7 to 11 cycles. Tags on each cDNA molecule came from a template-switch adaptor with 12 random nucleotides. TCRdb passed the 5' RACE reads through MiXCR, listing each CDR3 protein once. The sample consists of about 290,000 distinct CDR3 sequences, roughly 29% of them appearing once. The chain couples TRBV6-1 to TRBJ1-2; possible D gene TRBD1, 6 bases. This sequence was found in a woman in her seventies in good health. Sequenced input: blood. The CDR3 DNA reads TGTGCCAGCAGTGAATATCCAGGGGCTCCTTTCTCTGGCTACACCTTC. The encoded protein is CASSEYPGAPFSGYTF.